Listed below are T cell receptor beta chains from one sample, sequenced in a study of OX40 agonist ivuxolimab in advanced cancers. Produced via immunoSEQ multiplex PCR; TCRdb's table is partial and in-frame only. Among about 11,000 clones listed, approximately 86% were seen once. The sequences come from CD4+ or CD8+ T cells sorted from blood, collected in a trial of the OX40 agonist ivuxolimab. The source is an adult with an advanced solid tumor such as melanoma, head and neck, liver or kidney cancer. Each CDR3 is given without its conserved first and last residue. Fields, in order: V gene, J gene, CDR3 protein.

v_call: TRBV11-2; j_call: TRBJ2-7; cdr3_aa: ASSFGAYEQY
v_call: TRBV21-1; j_call: TRBJ1-5; cdr3_aa: ASTPSREWGNSNQPQH
v_call: TRBV10-1; j_call: TRBJ2-5; cdr3_aa: ASSESGYQETQY
v_call: TRBV6-5; j_call: TRBJ2-3; cdr3_aa: ASSYVAGGGDTQY
v_call: TRBV7-2; j_call: TRBJ2-1; cdr3_aa: ASSLSSGSNSYNEQF
v_call: TRBV10-2; j_call: TRBJ2-7; cdr3_aa: AIRTGTYEQY
v_call: TRBV6-4; j_call: TRBJ2-3; cdr3_aa: ASSETPGQPTDTQY
v_call: TRBV30; j_call: TRBJ1-2; cdr3_aa: AWSPSLGGYT
v_call: TRBV6-4; j_call: TRBJ2-1; cdr3_aa: ASSPFKGMYNEQF
v_call: TRBV30; j_call: TRBJ1-2; cdr3_aa: AWTLGQGNHGYT
v_call: TRBV28; j_call: TRBJ2-1; cdr3_aa: ASAPPGGSAYNEQF
v_call: TRBV7-8; j_call: TRBJ1-6; cdr3_aa: ASTLGSSVANSPLH
v_call: TRBV6-5; j_call: TRBJ2-3; cdr3_aa: ASSYSTAANTDTQY
v_call: TRBV15; j_call: TRBJ2-7; cdr3_aa: ATSRVAGPSAEQY
v_call: TRBV4-1; j_call: TRBJ1-2; cdr3_aa: ASSQDNFNGYT
v_call: TRBV2; j_call: TRBJ2-5; cdr3_aa: ASSEIQETQY
v_call: TRBV13; j_call: TRBJ2-7; cdr3_aa: ASSPRLGEYEQY
v_call: TRBV30; j_call: TRBJ1-4; cdr3_aa: AWTNDGLATNEKLF
v_call: TRBV7-9; j_call: TRBJ2-2; cdr3_aa: ASSLEAGGWAGELF
v_call: TRBV19; j_call: TRBJ1-1; cdr3_aa: ASSIDPRTTEAF
v_call: TRBV28; j_call: TRBJ2-1; cdr3_aa: ASSASIDAMYNEQF
v_call: TRBV6-5; j_call: TRBJ2-2; cdr3_aa: ASSYGAGELF
v_call: TRBV5-5; j_call: TRBJ1-1; cdr3_aa: ASSLQGRRAEAF
v_call: TRBV18; j_call: TRBJ2-1; cdr3_aa: ASSPGRNYNEQF
v_call: TRBV5-1; j_call: TRBJ1-6; cdr3_aa: ASSFMGGQNWNSPLH
v_call: TRBV5-1; j_call: TRBJ1-1; cdr3_aa: ASSFDQGVENTEAF
v_call: TRBV27; j_call: TRBJ2-7; cdr3_aa: ASQGFVNEQY
v_call: TRBV6-5; j_call: TRBJ2-3; cdr3_aa: ASGQNTDTQY
v_call: TRBV4-1; j_call: TRBJ2-2; cdr3_aa: ASSQGQGARNTGELF
v_call: TRBV4-1; j_call: TRBJ2-7; cdr3_aa: ASSQDPGSDEQY
v_call: TRBV5-6; j_call: TRBJ2-5; cdr3_aa: ASSFGTGQETQY
v_call: TRBV2; j_call: TRBJ2-7; cdr3_aa: ASSEARAYSYEQY
v_call: TRBV12-2; j_call: TRBJ2-3; cdr3_aa: ASRLEPETSTDTQY
v_call: TRBV28; j_call: TRBJ1-2; cdr3_aa: ASSLGSGAGYT
v_call: TRBV7-6; j_call: TRBJ2-7; cdr3_aa: ASSLGPVQEQY
v_call: TRBV15; j_call: TRBJ1-5; cdr3_aa: ATSREGGQANQPQH
v_call: TRBV9; j_call: TRBJ2-3; cdr3_aa: ASSSQSRARDTQY
v_call: TRBV11-1; j_call: TRBJ2-2; cdr3_aa: ASSPTSGSSYGELF
v_call: TRBV5-8; j_call: NA; cdr3_aa: ASNPWELEDEQY
v_call: TRBV18; j_call: TRBJ2-1; cdr3_aa: ASSPGADEQF
v_call: TRBV6-6; j_call: TRBJ1-4; cdr3_aa: ASSYSAGTNEKLF
v_call: TRBV4-2; j_call: TRBJ2-7; cdr3_aa: ASSPRGFSSYEQY
v_call: TRBV6-4; j_call: TRBJ2-1; cdr3_aa: ASSDSGNNEQF
v_call: TRBV9; j_call: TRBJ2-5; cdr3_aa: ASSVDGAQVETQY
v_call: TRBV9; j_call: TRBJ2-7; cdr3_aa: ASSVDGGSNSYEQY
v_call: TRBV2; j_call: TRBJ2-3; cdr3_aa: ASRQRDPSHEDTQY
v_call: TRBV5-1; j_call: TRBJ1-5; cdr3_aa: ASSLGQGGQPQH
v_call: TRBV28; j_call: TRBJ2-2; cdr3_aa: ASRDLRTADTGELF
v_call: TRBV28; j_call: TRBJ2-7; cdr3_aa: ASSLRGGAAYEQY
v_call: TRBV5-6; j_call: TRBJ2-7; cdr3_aa: ASSLGSGYEQY